Each of the 4 T cell receptor beta chains below was sequenced from the same sample in a study of CD8 T cells in ankylosing spondylitis (dated by TCRdb to 2017 to 2019). Library preparation used 5' RACE. Sequencing instrument: Illumina HiSeq 2500. TCRdb took the public reads, trimmed them with fastp at Q25, ran MiXCR for clone calling and kept in-frame beta chains. Under each unique CDR3 protein, matching rows form one entry showing the most common genes and DNA. The sample table lists around 330,000 distinct CDR3 sequences, around 10% of them with a count of one. The ten largest clonotypes hold roughly 9.5% of the sample. The sequenced sample was blood, either unsorted or a sorted T cell fraction (not recorded which). The receptors originated from a female donor with ankylosing spondylitis or in good health (not recorded which).

There are many counts of this clonotype. V and J are TRBV6-5 and TRBJ1-5; D perhaps matches TRBD1 (6 bases). The CDR3 is 14 amino acids. Trimming took off 6 bases at V and 10 bases at J, with 19 bases between the two ends. The germline V gene encodes CDR1 MNHEY and CDR2 SVGAGI. The CDR3 DNA follows: TGTGCCAGCAGATTAGACAACAGGGATGGCCCCCAGCATTTT. Its protein product is CASRLDNRDGPQHF.

This clonotype was seen a few times. The chain is built from TRBV5-1 and TRBJ2-1, with 14 bases lining up with TRBD2. Per germline, CDR1 SGHRS and CDR2 YFSETQ. V was pared by 1 base and J by 8 bases, with 8 bases of the junction left unmatched. This CDR3 has 17 amino acids. CDR3 sequence (DNA): TGCGCCAGCAGCTTGCCCCGACTAGCGGGGGGGCTCGATGAGCAGTTCTTC. It codes for CASSLPRLAGGLDEQFF.

This clonotype was found many times. V and J are TRBV5-1 and TRBJ1-5; 8 bases line up with TRBD1. The CDR3 spans 13 residues. The V gene end was trimmed by 5 bases and the J gene end by 7 bases; junction bases not matched to a gene: 5. CDR1 SGHRS and CDR2 YFSETQ come from the germline V gene. The CDR3 reads CASRQDREQPQHF. The CDR3 DNA sequence: TGCGCCAGCAGACAGGACAGGGAACAGCCCCAGCATTTT.

This clonotype showed up just a few times. V is TRBV27 and J is TRBJ1-5, with D possibly TRBD1 on 6 matching bases. Looked up from germline, CDR1 is MNHEY and CDR2 is SMNVEV (reference sequence). The ends were cut back, 6 bases at V and 2 bases at J, with 11 bases in the middle. The CDR3 runs 14 residues. The CDR3 protein is CASRPEGGNQPQHF. In nucleotides, the CDR3 is TGTGCCAGCAGGCCGGAGGGGGGCAATCAGCCCCAGCATTTT.